Below are 20 T cell receptor beta chains sequenced from a single sample in a study of blood T cell repertoires in COVID-19. Sequenced by immunoSEQ multiplex PCR; TCRdb stores in-frame clones only, minus some. Of 190,000 or so clones listed, almost 85% are singletons. The sequenced material came from peripheral blood. These receptors originate from a human donor with acute or convalescent COVID-19. The donor label of this sample is uncertain.

This sequence joins TRBV5-4 and TRBJ2-5, with D possibly being TRBD1 (6 bases). This CDR3 has 14 residues. The V end lost 9 bases, the J end lost 5 bases, and 20 bases lay between the germline ends. The germline V gene encodes CDR1 SGHNT and CDR2 YYREEE (reference sequence). CDR3 sequence: CATQQSGRGETQYF. The CDR3 nucleotides read TGTGCCACTCAACAGTCTGGAAGGGGGGAGACCCAGTACTTC. Combining the CDR3 with reference TRBV5-4 and TRBJ2-5 gives the whole variable domain ETGVTQSPTHLIKTRGQQVTLRCSSQSGHNTVSWYQQALGQGPQFIFQYYREEENGRGNFPPRFSGLQFPNYSSELNVNALELDDSALYLCATQQSGRGETQYFGPGTRLLVL.

This rearrangement joins TRBV7-8 to TRBJ2-1; perhaps TRBD2 as D (5 bases). The CDR3 consists of 13 residues. Trimming pared 5 bases from V and 7 bases from J, leaving 12 bases between. Germline V gene sequence: CDR1 SGHVS, CDR2 FQNEAQ. Written as DNA, the CDR3 is TGTGCCAGCAGCCTCCGAACTAGGAATGAGCAGTTCTTC. Translating it yields CASSLRTRNEQFF.

This sequence joins TRBV29-1 and TRBJ2-3, with TRBD1 identical over 8 bases. J lost 5 bases, V lost 5 bases, and 3 bases had no gene match. Germline values: CDR1 SQVTM, CDR2 ANQGSEA. The CDR3 has 12 amino acids. CDR3 DNA sequence: TGCAGCGTTTCAGGGGGCGTAGATACGCAGTATTTT. Translation: CSVSGGVDTQYF.

This chain connects TRBV5-1 to TRBJ1-1; D gene ambiguous. The CDR3 loop spans 15 amino acids. The ends were cut back, 1 base at V and 0 bases at J, with 10 bases in the middle. Germline CDR1 SGHRS, CDR2 YFSETQ. DNA for the CDR3: TGCGCCAGCAGCTTGACGGGAGCCATGAACACTGAAGCTTTCTTT. Amino acid sequence: CASSLTGAMNTEAFF.

CDR3 residues: CASSPQGRIAGELFF. CDR3 nucleotide sequence: TGTGCCAGCAGCCCCCAGGGAAGGATCGCCGGGGAGCTGTTTTTT. The rearrangement uses TRBV11-2 and TRBJ2-2; D may be TRBD1 (5 bases). Trimming cost V 5 bases and J 6 bases, with 16 bases left between them. The CDR3 is 15 residues long. Germline-derived CDR1 and CDR2 are SGHAT and FQNNGV.

The chain is built from TRBV19 and TRBJ2-7, with D possibly matching TRBD2 (5 bases). This CDR3 is 16 amino acids long. The germline CDR1 and CDR2 sequences are LNHDA and SQIVND (reference sequence). V shed 2 bases and J shed 3 bases, with 17 bases lying between them. The CDR3 reads CASSIRAGILGYEQYF. The CDR3 DNA sequence: TGTGCCAGTAGTATACGGGCCGGGATCCTGGGCTACGAGCAGTACTTC.

This clone appeared a single time. The chain employs TRBV27 and TRBJ1-1, with no clear D. Germline-derived CDR1 and CDR2 are MNHEY and SMNVEV (reference sequence). The CDR3 contains 13 residues. The V and J ends lost 0 bases and 10 bases respectively, with 12 bases between them. The chain's CDR3 is CASSLSSLTVAFF. CDR3 nucleotide sequence: TGTGCCAGCAGTTTATCAAGTCTCACAGTAGCTTTCTTT.

The chain carries TRBV29-1 and TRBJ1-2; tentative D call: TRBD1 (5 bases). V lost 5 bases and J 7 bases, leaving 23 bases between the germline ends. The germline CDR1 and CDR2 sequences are SQVTM and ANQGSEA. The CDR3 is made up of 15 amino acids. CDR3 region: CSVQIDVNRGGGYTF. The CDR3, as DNA: TGCAGCGTTCAGATTGACGTGAATCGGGGGGGTGGCTACACCTTC. The full variable domain, rest sourced from reference TRBV29-1 and TRBJ1-2, is SAVISQKPSRDICQRGTSLTIQCQVDSQVTMMFWYRQQPGQSLTLIATANQGSEATYESGFVIDKFPISRPNLTFSTLTVSNMSPEDSSIYLCSVQIDVNRGGGYTFGSGTRLTVV.

The table lists this clone with a count of one. J is TRBJ2-1 and V is TRBV2; 10 positions match TRBD2. CDR1 is SNHLY and CDR2 is FYNNEI in the germline V gene. The CDR3 consists of 14 residues. V lost 5 bases and J lost 10; bases outside the gene matches: 8. Written as DNA, the CDR3 is TGTGCCAGCAGTAAAGGGACTAGCGTTGAGGAGCAGTTCTTC. The encoded protein is CASSKGTSVEEQFF.

On this clone itself: Other DNA sequences from this sample encode an identical CDR3 as well. The chain is built from TRBV9 and TRBJ1-5; possible D gene TRBD1, 5 bases. V was shortened by 4 bases and J by 5 bases, with 13 bases between the two germline ends. The CDR3 covers 14 residues. In germline, CDR1 is SGDLS, CDR2 YYNGEE. In nucleotides, the CDR3 is TGTGCCAGCAGCCCCCAGGGAGGCGATCAGCCCCAGCATTTT. Protein sequence: CASSPQGGDQPQHF.

This rearrangement joins TRBV11-2 to TRBJ2-1; 9 positions agree with TRBD2. The junction had 2 bases not matched to a gene; V was cut back by 2 bases and J by 0 bases. The CDR3 covers 16 residues. Germline V gene data show CDR1 as SGHAT and CDR2 as FQNNGV. This CDR3 is CASSLFSGSSYNEQFF. The CDR3 nucleotides are TGTGCCAGCAGCTTATTTAGCGGGAGCTCCTACAATGAGCAGTTCTTC.

Regarding this clone: Other nucleotide sequences in the sample specify the same CDR3. This chain connects TRBV29-1 to TRBJ1-2, with 10 bases aligning to TRBD1. J gave up 5 bases and V 6 bases, and 3 bases lay outside the gene matches. The CDR3 runs 12 residues. The germline V gene encodes CDR1 SQVTM and CDR2 ANQGSEA. The DNA of the CDR3 is TGCAGCGTCCGGACAGGGGGATATGGCTACACCTTC. This encodes CSVRTGGYGYTF.

The V and J genes are TRBV4-1 and TRBJ2-2; a weak D match, TRBD2 (7 bases). CDR1 and CDR2 (germline): MGHRA, YSYEKL. Between the trimmed V and J ends, which lost 4 bases and 6 bases, there was a span of 21 bases. The CDR3 loop spans 17 amino acids. Here the CDR3 DNA reads TGCGCCAGCAGCCTCAGAGGGGGGGGAGGGCCCGCCGGGGAGCTGTTTTTT. It yields the protein CASSLRGGGGPAGELFF.

This chain joins TRBV6-5 and TRBJ2-6; TRBD1 agrees at 7 bases. The junction had 2 bases not matched to a gene; V was cut back by 4 bases and J by 2 bases. This CDR3 region has 15 residues. Germline V gives CDR1 MNHEY, CDR2 SVGAGI. The CDR3 DNA reads TGTGCCAGCAGTTCGCAGGGGGCTGGGGCCAACGTCCTGACTTTC. Translated, it gives CASSSQGAGANVLTF.

The chain is built from TRBV11-2 and TRBJ2-3; TRBD2 matches 10 bases. The CDR3 runs to 15 residues. Losses at the gene ends were 4 bases for V and 1 base for J; bases not matched to a gene: 2. Germline assignment: CDR1 SGHAT and CDR2 FQNNGV. The CDR3 loop is CASSYGTSGTDTQYF. Here the CDR3 DNA reads TGTGCCAGCAGCTACGGGACTAGCGGCACAGATACGCAGTATTTT.

This clone was picked up a small number of times. The chain uses TRBV7-2 and TRBJ2-1; no reliable D call. This CDR3 spans 15 amino acids. Trimming stripped 5 bases from V and 0 bases from J, with 11 bases between. CDR1 is SGHTA and CDR2 is FQGNSA in the germline V gene. The CDR3 region has the DNA TGTGCCAGCAGCCCCATCAGCGCCTCCTACAATGAGCAGTTCTTC. This gives the protein CASSPISASYNEQFF.

The V gene is TRBV7-2, the J gene TRBJ1-3; maybe TRBD1 (5 bases). The CDR3 spans 15 residues. CDR1 SGHTA and CDR2 FQGNSA come from the germline V gene. V was clipped by 5 bases and J by 3 bases, with 14 bases between them. This CDR3 is CASSQLAGYGNTIYF. DNA for the CDR3: TGTGCCAGCAGCCAATTAGCAGGGTATGGAAACACCATATATTTT.

As concerns this clone: The sample holds other DNA sequences that translate to the same CDR3. The gene calls are TRBV27 and TRBJ1-1, with TRBD1 matching over 7 bases. Trimming cost V 4 bases and J 2 bases; bases outside gene matches: 4. CDR1 is MNHEY and CDR2 is SMNVEV in the germline V gene (reference sequence). CDR3 length: 14 residues. The CDR3 DNA reads TGTGCCAGCAGTTCCAGACAGGGTAACACTGAAGCTTTCTTT. Translation: CASSSRQGNTEAFF.

The chain uses TRBV10-3 and TRBJ1-2; no clear D. The CDR3 length is 13 residues. CDR1 and CDR2 from the germline V gene are ENHRY and SYGVKD. V lost 6 bases and J lost 4, with 12 bases in between. The CDR3 reads CAIREPGSYGYTF. The CDR3 coding sequence is TGTGCCATCAGGGAGCCGGGAAGCTATGGCTACACCTTC.

This chain joins TRBV19 and TRBJ2-1, with 7 positions matching TRBD2. Germline CDR1 reads LNHDA; CDR2 reads SQIVND (reference sequence). V dropped 3 bases and J dropped 6; count of bases not matched to a gene: 14. This CDR3 is 17 amino acids long. CDR3 coding DNA: TGTGCCAGTAGTATGGCCTCGGCTGCGGGGAGGGTCAATGAGCAGTTCTTC. Amino acids: CASSMASAAGRVNEQFF.